This TCR beta chain is from a study of blood T cells in healthy people across ages. A J-beta primer mix and a sample-barcoded 5' primer were used in a second PCR of roughly 6 to 11 cycles. Each CDR3 protein gets one entry after TCRdb re-called the 5' RACE reads with MiXCR. The top ten hold 18% of the sample, which has approximately 1,000,000 distinct CDR3 sequences, 40% to 50% seen once. Germline CDR1 is MNHEY and CDR2 is SMNVEV (reference sequence). V dropped 8 bases and J dropped 6; count of bases not matched to a gene: 14. This CDR3 spans 17 amino acids. Remarks on this clonotype: The antigen is not known.

RNA extraction gave at least 5 micrograms of total RNA per sample. Study-wide results and limits: Unsorted PBMC input precluded a conclusive naive versus antigen-experienced comparison. It was the long-lived donors that had more naive CD4+ cells and higher diversity than aged donors. A strong correlation was seen between TCR beta diversity and naive T cell percentage.

Sequences were obtained from blood. This chain links TRBV27 with TRBJ2-3; 13 bases align to TRBD2. The sequence was obtained from a woman aged 60-75 years in good health. The CDR3 loop is CASRLRRTSGRRDTQYF. The CDR3 DNA is TGTGCCAGCCGGCTTCGAAGGACTAGCGGGAGAAGGGATACGCAGTATTTT.